One sample yielded the 20 T cell receptor beta chains listed below, sequenced in a study of blood T cell repertoires in COVID-19 (dated by TCRdb to between 2020 and 2021). Libraries were made using the immunoSEQ multiplex PCR assay. TCRdb obtained this table from immuneACCESS and retained in-frame rearrangements with V and J assigned. These tables miss some clones; where compared with another copy, unresolved V genes account for less than half of the shortfall, and the remainder is unexplained. This sample gives about 370,000 clones in total; roughly 90% of them show up just once. Approximately 7% of the sample comes from the top ten. The sample comprised peripheral blood. The receptors shown here come from a man younger than 35 with active or convalescent COVID-19.

This chain links TRBV18 with TRBJ1-6; D remains unclear. Germline V gene data show CDR1 as KGHSH and CDR2 as LQKENI. V lost 3 bases and J lost 14, with 11 bases in between. The CDR3 is 12 amino acids. Written as DNA, the CDR3 is TGTGCCAGCTCACCCCCGACGGGAGCCCTCCACTTT. Translated, it gives CASSPPTGALHF.

The sample holds one count of this clone. The rearrangement joins TRBV28 to TRBJ2-1; 8 bases map to TRBD1. Trimming took 6 bases from V and 10 from J; bases not matched to a gene: 14. Looked up from germline, CDR1 is MDHEN and CDR2 is SYDVKM. The CDR3 has 15 amino acids. CDR3 coding DNA: TGTGCCAGCAGAGATAGGGACAGGACGGGGCCCGAGCAGTTCTTC. Amino acids: CASRDRDRTGPEQFF.

V is TRBV29-1 and J is TRBJ1-2; unclear D gene. Germline assignment: CDR1 SQVTM and CDR2 ANQGSEA. Trimming stripped 6 bases from V and 4 bases from J, with 12 bases between. CDR3 length: 12 amino acids. CDR3 nucleotide sequence: TGCAGCGTAGAGAACGAGGTCTATGGCTACACCTTC. This gives the protein CSVENEVYGYTF.

The chain links TRBV11-3 to TRBJ2-5; 7 nucleotides agree with TRBD1. CDR3 length: 14 residues. The V and J ends lost 0 bases and 5 bases, in that order; junction bases with no gene match: 3. CDR1 SGHNT and CDR2 YENEEA come from the germline V gene. The CDR3 sequence: CASSLDGTVETQYF. The CDR3, as DNA: TGTGCCAGCAGCTTAGATGGGACAGTCGAGACCCAGTACTTC.

The chain employs TRBV7-2 and TRBJ1-1, with D possibly TRBD1 on 6 matching bases. CDR1 and CDR2 from the germline V gene are SGHTA and FQGNSA. The V end lost 5 bases, the J end lost 0 bases, and 10 bases lay between the germline ends. This CDR3 comprises 14 residues. CDR3 in DNA: TGTGCCAGCAGCCTCAGGACAGTGAACACTGAAGCTTTCTTT. This sequence encodes CASSLRTVNTEAFF.

The rearrangement joins TRBV5-1 to TRBJ1-4, with D unresolved. Trimming left V 0 bases short and J 3 bases short, with 6 bases between. Germline V CDR1 and CDR2: SGHRS, YFSETQ. The CDR3 totals 14 residues. The CDR3 DNA follows: TGCGCCAGCAGCTTGGCCAGGTCTAATGAAAAACTGTTTTTT. Residues: CASSLARSNEKLFF.

The gene calls are TRBV28 and TRBJ2-7, with D possibly TRBD1 on 6 matching bases. CDR3 length: 13 residues. The V end was cut by 6 bases, the J end by 0 bases, with 9 bases between. Looked up from germline, CDR1 is MDHEN and CDR2 is SYDVKM. The CDR3 region has the DNA TGTGCCAGCAGCCCAGGGGACTCCTACGAGCAGTACTTC. It codes for CASSPGDSYEQYF.

This chain links TRBV5-4 with TRBJ1-1, with D unclear. This CDR3 is built from 17 residues. The germline V gene has CDR1 SGHNT and CDR2 YYREEE (reference sequence). V was clipped by 3 bases and J by 3 bases, with 21 bases between them. The CDR3 DNA sequence: TGTGCCAGCAGCTCCGGCCCTACCCCGGGGTCGGACACTGAAGCTTTCTTT. It codes for CASSSGPTPGSDTEAFF. Combining the CDR3 with reference TRBV5-4 and TRBJ1-1 gives the whole variable domain ETGVTQSPTHLIKTRGQQVTLRCSSQSGHNTVSWYQQALGQGPQFIFQYYREEENGRGNFPPRFSGLQFPNYSSELNVNALELDDSALYLCASSSGPTPGSDTEAFFGQGTRLTVV.

Only one count was recorded for this clone. The gene calls are TRBV3-1 (or the pseudogene TRBV3-2) and TRBJ1-2; D may be TRBD1 (5 bases). The CDR3 is 14 amino acids. CDR1 is LGHDT and CDR2 is YNNKEL in the germline V gene (reference sequence). V lost 4 bases, J lost 4 bases, and 13 bases lay in between. This CDR3 is CASSPRVLVYGYTF. CDR3 DNA sequence: TGTGCCAGCAGCCCCAGGGTATTAGTCTATGGCTACACCTTC.

V gene TRBV9 combines with J gene TRBJ1-4; 7 bases map to TRBD1. V trimming: 3 bases; J trimming: 7 bases; junction bases outside the gene matches: 6. The CDR3 loop spans 14 amino acids. Germline V gives CDR1 SGDLS, CDR2 YYNGEE. This chain's CDR3 is CASSEQGRGEKLFF. DNA of the CDR3: TGTGCCAGCAGCGAACAGGGGCGAGGTGAAAAACTGTTTTTT.

This clone was seen more than once but under ten times. The chain links TRBV27 to TRBJ1-2, with 10 bases fitting TRBD1. The length of the CDR3 is 14 residues. CDR1 is MNHEY, CDR2 SMNVEV, per germline (reference sequence). Trimming at V came to 6 bases and at J to 8 bases, leaving 9 bases not matched to a gene. This CDR3 is CASRRTGGILGYTF. In nucleotides, the CDR3 is TGTGCCAGCAGAAGGACAGGGGGTATCCTGGGCTACACCTTC.

The chain couples TRBV18 to TRBJ2-1; D may be TRBD2 (5 bases). The germline V gene encodes CDR1 KGHSH and CDR2 LQKENI. The CDR3 has 13 residues. V was cut by 3 bases and J by 10 bases, with 13 bases left in between. The CDR3 here is CASSPGINTEQFF. The CDR3 bases are TGTGCCAGCTCACCCGGGATAAACACCGAGCAGTTCTTC. The full variable domain, rest sourced from reference TRBV18 and TRBJ2-1, is NAGVMQNPRHLVRRRGQEARLRCSPMKGHSHVYWYRQLPEEGLKFMVYLQKENIIDESGMPKERFSAEFPKEGPSILRIQQVVRGDSAAYFCASSPGINTEQFFGPGTRLTVL.

A remark on this clone: An end of the junction differs from the germline gene, which may be a read error. The rearrangement links TRBV7-2 to TRBJ2-6, with a possible D match to TRBD2 (6 bases). Looked up from germline, CDR1 is SGHTA and CDR2 is FQGNSA. The CDR3 spans 15 residues. CDR3 DNA sequence: TGTGCCAGCAGCTTAGTTGGGACTGGGGCCAACGTGCTGACTTTC. This translates into CASSLVGTGANVLTF.

The rearrangement links TRBV4-3 to TRBJ1-2; D possibly corresponds to TRBD1 (5 bases). This CDR3 has 15 amino acids. The ends were cut back, 0 bases at V and 7 bases at J, with 15 bases in the middle. Germline CDR1 reads LGHNA; CDR2 reads YSLEER. Here the CDR3 DNA reads TGCGCCAGCAGCCAAGATAGGCGGGGGGGTAGTGGCTACACCTTC. It translates to CASSQDRRGGSGYTF.

J is TRBJ1-2 and V is TRBV6-6; D gene uncertain. Germline assignment: CDR1 MNHNY and CDR2 SVGAGI (reference sequence). V gave up 7 bases and J gave up 5 bases, with 8 bases separating them. This CDR3 comprises 11 residues. CDR3 coding DNA: TGTGCCAGCAAAGTACAGTATGGCTACACCTTC. As protein: CASKVQYGYTF.

This clone was picked up one time. The chain employs TRBV19 and TRBJ1-5; 7 bases line up with TRBD1. Germline CDR1 LNHDA, CDR2 SQIVND (reference sequence). J gave up 6 bases and V 3 bases, and 2 bases lay outside the gene matches. This CDR3 comprises 13 residues. The CDR3, as DNA: TGTGCCAGTAGTATCAGGGGGACTCAGCCCCAGCATTTT. This sequence encodes CASSIRGTQPQHF.

V and J are TRBV5-4 and TRBJ2-7; possibly TRBD1 for D (5 bases). The germline CDR1 and CDR2 sequences are SGHNT and YYREEE (reference sequence). This CDR3 has 13 residues. The ends were cut back, 4 bases at V and 4 bases at J, with 12 bases in the middle. This chain's CDR3 is CASSGDSLYEQYF. DNA of the CDR3: TGTGCCAGCAGCGGAGACAGCTTATACGAGCAGTACTTC.

V gene TRBV28 combines with J gene TRBJ1-6, with 7 nucleotides matching TRBD1. Germline loops: CDR1 MDHEN, CDR2 SYDVKM. Trimming removed 8 bases from V and 8 bases from J; junction bases left unmatched: 15. The CDR3 runs to 16 residues. CDR3 nucleotides: TGTGCCAGCGGAGATCCGGGACAGACGATCTATTCACCCCTCCACTTT. Translating gives CASGDPGQTIYSPLHF.

The V gene is TRBV6-5, the J gene TRBJ2-7; the match to TRBD1 covers 11 bases. The junction had 4 bases not matched to a gene; V was cut back by 2 bases and J by 4 bases. The CDR3 loop spans 15 amino acids. The germline gives CDR1 MNHEY, CDR2 SVGAGI. CDR3 nucleotides: TGTGCCAGCAGTTACCGGGACAGGGGGACTTACGAGCAGTACTTC. It yields the protein CASSYRDRGTYEQYF.

The chain carries TRBV5-1 and TRBJ2-5; the D gene is possibly TRBD1 (5 bases). Trimming took 6 bases from V and 2 from J, leaving 11 bases between them. The CDR3 covers 13 residues. Germline CDR1 and CDR2: SGHRS and YFSETQ. The CDR3, as DNA: TGCGCCAGCAAGCCGGACACTCAAGAGACCCAGTACTTC. It encodes CASKPDTQETQYF.